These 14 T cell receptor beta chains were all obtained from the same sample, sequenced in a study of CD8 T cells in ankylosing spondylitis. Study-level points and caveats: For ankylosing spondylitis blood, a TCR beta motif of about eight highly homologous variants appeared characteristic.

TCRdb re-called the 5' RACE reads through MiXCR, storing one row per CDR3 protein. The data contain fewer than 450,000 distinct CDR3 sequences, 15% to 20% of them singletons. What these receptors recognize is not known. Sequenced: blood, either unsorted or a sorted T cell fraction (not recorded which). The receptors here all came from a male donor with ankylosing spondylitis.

In nucleotides, the CDR3 is TGTGCCAGCAGTTCGTATTTCGGGGGTAGTGAGCAGTTCTTC. It yields the protein CASSSYFGGSEQFF. The V call is TRBV28, the J call TRBJ2-1; D might be TRBD2 (6 bases). V was trimmed by 4 bases and J by 9 bases, leaving 16 bases between them. The CDR3 has 14 amino acids. In germline, CDR1 is MDHEN, CDR2 SYDVKM.

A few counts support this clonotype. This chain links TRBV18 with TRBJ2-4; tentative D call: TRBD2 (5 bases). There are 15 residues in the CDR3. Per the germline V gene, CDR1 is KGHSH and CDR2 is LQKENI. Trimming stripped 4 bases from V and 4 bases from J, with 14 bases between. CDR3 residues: CASSLIPPGKNIQYF. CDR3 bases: TGTGCCAGCTCACTGATCCCGCCGGGAAAAAACATTCAGTACTTC.

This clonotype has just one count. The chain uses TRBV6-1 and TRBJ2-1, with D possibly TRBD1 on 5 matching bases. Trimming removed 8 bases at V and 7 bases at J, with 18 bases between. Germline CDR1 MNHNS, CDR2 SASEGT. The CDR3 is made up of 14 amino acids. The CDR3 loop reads CASDLGPSGNEQFF. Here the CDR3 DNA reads TGTGCCAGCGATCTGGGCCCCTCAGGGAATGAGCAGTTCTTC.

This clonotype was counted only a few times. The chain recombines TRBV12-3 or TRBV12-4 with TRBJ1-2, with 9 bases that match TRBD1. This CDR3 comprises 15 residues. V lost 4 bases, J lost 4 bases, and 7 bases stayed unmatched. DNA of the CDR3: TGTGCCAGCAGTTCGGGGGGACAGGGCGGCTATGGCTACACCTTC. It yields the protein CASSSGGQGGYGYTF.

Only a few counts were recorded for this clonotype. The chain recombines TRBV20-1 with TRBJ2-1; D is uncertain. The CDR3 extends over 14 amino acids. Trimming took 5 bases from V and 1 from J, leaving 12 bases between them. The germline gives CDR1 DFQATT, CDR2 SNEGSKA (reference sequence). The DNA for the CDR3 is TGCAGTGCTCCCAGGCTGAGTTCCTACAATGAGCAGTTCTTC. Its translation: CSAPRLSSYNEQFF.

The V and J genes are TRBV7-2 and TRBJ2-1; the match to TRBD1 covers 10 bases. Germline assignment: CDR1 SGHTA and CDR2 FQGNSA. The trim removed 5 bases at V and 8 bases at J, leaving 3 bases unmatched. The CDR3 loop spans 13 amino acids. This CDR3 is CASSLGQGYEQFF. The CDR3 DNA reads TGTGCCAGCAGCCTGGGACAGGGGTATGAGCAGTTCTTC.

The CDR3 DNA is TGCAGTGCCCGTCTCCTAGCGGGAGTCACAGATACGCAGTATTTT. It specifies CSARLLAGVTDTQYF. The chain combines TRBV20-1 with TRBJ2-3; 10 bases align to TRBD2. V trimming: 6 bases; J trimming: 2 bases; junction bases outside the gene matches: 8. Germline CDR1 and CDR2: DFQATT and SNEGSKA (reference sequence). This CDR3 spans 15 amino acids.

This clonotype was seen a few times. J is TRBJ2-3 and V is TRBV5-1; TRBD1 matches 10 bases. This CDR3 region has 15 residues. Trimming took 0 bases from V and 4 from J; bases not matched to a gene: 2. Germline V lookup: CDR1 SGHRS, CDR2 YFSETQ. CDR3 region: CASSLGTGGSDTQYF. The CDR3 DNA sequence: TGCGCCAGCAGCTTGGGGACAGGGGGTTCAGATACGCAGTATTTT.

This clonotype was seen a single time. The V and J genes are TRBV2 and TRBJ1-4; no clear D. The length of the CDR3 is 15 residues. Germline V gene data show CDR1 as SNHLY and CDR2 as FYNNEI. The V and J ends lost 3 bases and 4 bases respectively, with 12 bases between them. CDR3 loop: CASSDYGKHNEKLFF. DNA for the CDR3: TGTGCCAGCAGTGATTACGGCAAACATAATGAAAAACTGTTTTTT.

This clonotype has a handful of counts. The CDR3 protein is CASSRATGDTGELFF. CDR3 sequence (DNA): TGCGCCAGCAGCCGCGCGACAGGAGACACCGGGGAGCTGTTTTTT. The V gene is TRBV5-1, the J gene TRBJ2-2, with a weak D call TRBD1 (6 bases). The CDR3 loop spans 15 amino acids. Trimming left V 4 bases short and J 3 bases short, with 13 bases between. From germline, CDR1 is SGHRS and CDR2 YFSETQ.

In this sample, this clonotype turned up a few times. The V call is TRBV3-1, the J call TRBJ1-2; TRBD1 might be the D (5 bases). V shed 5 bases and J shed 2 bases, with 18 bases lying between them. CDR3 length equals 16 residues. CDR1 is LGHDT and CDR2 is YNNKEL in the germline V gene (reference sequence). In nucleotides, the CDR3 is TGTGCCAGCAGCGCTACGGGACGGCTAGAAAACTATGGCTACACCTTC. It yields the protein CASSATGRLENYGYTF. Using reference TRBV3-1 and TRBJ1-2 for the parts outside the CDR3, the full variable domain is DTAVSQTPKYLVTQMGNDKSIKCEQNLGHDTMYWYKQDSKKFLKIMFSYNNKELIINETVPNRFSPKSPDKAHLNLHINSLELGDSAVYFCASSATGRLENYGYTFGSGTRLTVV.

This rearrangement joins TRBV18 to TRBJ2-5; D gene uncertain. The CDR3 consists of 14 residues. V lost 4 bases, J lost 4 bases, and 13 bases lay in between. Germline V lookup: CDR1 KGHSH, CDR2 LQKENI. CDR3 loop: CASSLTHTPETQYF. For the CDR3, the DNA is TGTGCCAGCTCACTGACCCATACGCCAGAGACCCAGTACTTC.

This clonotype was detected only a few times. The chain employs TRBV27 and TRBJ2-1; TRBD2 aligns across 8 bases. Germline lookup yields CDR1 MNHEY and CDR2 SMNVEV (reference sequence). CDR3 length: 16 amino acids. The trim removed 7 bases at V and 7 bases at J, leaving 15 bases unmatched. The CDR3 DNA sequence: TGTGCCAGCACTCAACCGGGACTAGGGGGTCGTAATGAGCAGTTCTTC. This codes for CASTQPGLGGRNEQFF.

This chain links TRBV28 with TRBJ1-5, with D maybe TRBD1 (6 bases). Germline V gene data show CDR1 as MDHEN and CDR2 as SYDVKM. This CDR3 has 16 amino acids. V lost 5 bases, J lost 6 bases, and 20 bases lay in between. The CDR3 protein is CASSQRGAEVRQPQHF. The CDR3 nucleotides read TGTGCCAGCAGTCAAAGGGGGGCAGAAGTACGTCAGCCCCAGCATTTT.